A single sample gave rise to the 18 T cell receptor beta chains below, sequenced in a study of cytomegalovirus exposure and HLA in healthy donors. PCR amplification relied on 60 Vbeta primers (plus 13 Jbeta primers). The repertoire was sequenced with immunoSEQ multiplex PCR; TCRdb's copy has only in-frame clones and lacks some. Seen here are around 72,000 clones, 60% to 75% observed once, and the top ten hold less than 25%. Sequenced: PBMCs. These receptors all come from a man in his forties in good health and CMV-seropositive.

This chain links TRBV19 with TRBJ2-1; D gene unclear. This CDR3 is built from 13 residues. The germline V gene has CDR1 LNHDA and CDR2 SQIVND (reference sequence). The V end was cut by 2 bases, the J end by 5 bases, with 7 bases between. Written as DNA, the CDR3 is TGTGCCAGTAGTATAATGGGCAACAATGAGCAGTTCTTC. Protein sequence: CASSIMGNNEQFF.

This chain connects TRBV4-1 to TRBJ1-4; D remains unclear. CDR1 MGHRA and CDR2 YSYEKL come from the germline V gene. The CDR3 length is 15 residues. Trimming cost V 0 bases and J 7 bases, with 12 bases left between them. CDR3 DNA sequence: TGCGCCAGCAGCCAAGATGCCGGGGATGCTGAAAAACTGTTTTTT. Amino acid sequence: CASSQDAGDAEKLFF.

The genes are TRBV23-1 and TRBJ1-2; 9 bases align to TRBD1. TRBV23-1 counts as an open reading frame of uncertain function. The CDR3 totals 16 residues. Germline trimming cut 2 bases from V and 3 bases from J; bases unmatched to any gene: 7. This chain's CDR3 is CASSQGRRQGDYGYTF. The CDR3 DNA reads as TGCGCCAGCAGTCAAGGCAGGCGACAGGGGGACTATGGCTACACCTTC.

The chain recombines TRBV7-6 with TRBJ2-5, with D possibly TRBD2 on 6 matching bases. CDR3 length equals 11 residues. Germline assignment: CDR1 SGHVS and CDR2 FNYEAQ. Trimming took 5 bases from V and 5 from J, leaving 6 bases between them. CDR3 nucleotide sequence: TGTGCCAGCAGCGGAGGGGAGACCCAGTACTTC. Protein: CASSGGETQYF.

The chain combines TRBV12-5 with TRBJ2-1; 8 bases line up with TRBD1. Trimming at V came to 3 bases and at J to 4 bases, leaving 11 bases not matched to a gene. CDR1 and CDR2 from the germline V gene are LGHNT and FRNRAP. This CDR3 has 17 amino acids. Here the CDR3 DNA reads TGTGCTAGTGGTTTTATTGGGACAGGCCGTGTATACAATGAGCAGTTCTTC. Its translation: CASGFIGTGRVYNEQFF.

This clone was recorded only once. The chain links TRBV2 to TRBJ1-2, with D tentatively TRBD1 (5 bases). V was pared by 2 bases and J by 4 bases, with 11 bases between. The CDR3 covers 14 residues. Germline loops: CDR1 SNHLY, CDR2 FYNNEI. The CDR3 DNA follows: TGTGCCAGCAGTGAACTGACAGACGCCTATGGCTACACCTTC. This translates into CASSELTDAYGYTF.

This clone was seen a few times. The J gene is TRBJ2-3, the V gene TRBV5-4; 7 bases map to TRBD2. The CDR3 sequence is 13 residues long. J lost 11 bases, V lost 2 bases, and 8 bases had no gene match. Per the germline V gene, CDR1 is SGHNT and CDR2 is YYREEE (reference sequence). The CDR3 is CASSLPSGEEQYF. The DNA of the CDR3 is TGTGCCAGCAGCTTACCTAGCGGAGAGGAGCAGTATTTT.

The V and J genes are TRBV11-3 and TRBJ2-7, with 8 bases aligning to TRBD1. This CDR3 spans 15 amino acids. Germline CDR1 and CDR2: SGHNT and YENEEA. Trimming at V came to 3 bases and at J to 2 bases, leaving 6 bases not matched to a gene. DNA for the CDR3: TGTGCCAGCAGCTTTTGGGGACAGGTCACCTACGAGCAGTACTTC. Translation: CASSFWGQVTYEQYF.

CDR3 loop: CASSVGGGQDTQYF. The DNA of the CDR3 is TGTGCCAGCAGCGTAGGGGGGGGGCAAGATACGCAGTATTTT. The genes are TRBV9 and TRBJ2-3; D is perhaps TRBD2 (7 bases). The length of the CDR3 is 14 residues. Trimming cost V 0 bases and J 5 bases, with 10 bases left between them. Looked up from germline, CDR1 is SGDLS and CDR2 is YYNGEE.

This clone has only a few counts. This chain links TRBV5-1 with TRBJ1-3, with D maybe TRBD1 (6 bases). CDR1 is SGHRS, CDR2 YFSETQ, per germline. V shed 0 bases and J shed 4 bases, with 11 bases lying between them. This CDR3 has 15 amino acids. The CDR3: CASSLGDQGGNTIYF. For the CDR3, the DNA is TGCGCCAGCAGCTTGGGGGACCAGGGGGGAAACACCATATATTTT.

V usage is TRBV30 and J usage is TRBJ1-1; maybe TRBD1 (6 bases). Trimming stripped 1 base from V and 8 bases from J, with 14 bases between. This CDR3 is 13 amino acids long. Germline V CDR1 and CDR2: GTSNPN, SVGIG (reference sequence). The CDR3 region has the DNA TGTGCCTGGAGTGGCGCATACAGGGTGGAAGCTTTCTTT. Its translation: CAWSGAYRVEAFF.

This chain connects TRBV9 to TRBJ1-6, with D hard to call. CDR3 length: 15 amino acids. Trimming removed 0 bases at V and 9 bases at J, with 13 bases between. Per germline, CDR1 SGDLS and CDR2 YYNGEE. The CDR3 reads CASSVDNPGISPLHF. The CDR3, as DNA: TGTGCCAGCAGCGTAGATAATCCGGGGATTTCACCCCTCCACTTT.

This sequence joins TRBV28 and TRBJ2-2; a possible D gene is TRBD2 (5 bases). This CDR3 spans 14 amino acids. The germline V and J ends were trimmed by 4 bases and 6 bases, with 12 bases remaining between them. Germline V gives CDR1 MDHEN, CDR2 SYDVKM. The CDR3 bases are TGTGCCAGCAGTTCCGGACTGTTCGCCGGGGAGCTGTTTTTT. This codes for CASSSGLFAGELFF.

The chain links TRBV28 to TRBJ1-1; no definite D call. This CDR3 contains 13 residues. Trimming left V 6 bases short and J 1 base short, with 9 bases between. From germline, CDR1 is MDHEN and CDR2 SYDVKM. Here the CDR3 DNA reads TGTGCCAGCAGGGATACAGAGAACACTGAAGCTTTCTTT. Translated, it gives CASRDTENTEAFF.

The chain couples TRBV6-4 to TRBJ2-6; 8 positions agree with TRBD1. V shed 8 bases and J 0 bases; nucleotides not matched to a gene: 6. This CDR3 has 16 residues. The germline CDR1 and CDR2 sequences are MRHNA and SNTAGT. Here the CDR3 DNA reads TGTGCCAGCGGCGGGACAGGACCCTCTGGGGCCAACGTCCTGACTTTC. It specifies CASGGTGPSGANVLTF.

The chain has TRBV4-1 and TRBJ2-1; tentative D call: TRBD2 (5 bases). The germline CDR1 and CDR2 sequences are MGHRA and YSYEKL. V was shortened by 0 bases and J by 6 bases, with 15 bases between the two germline ends. The CDR3 covers 16 residues. The CDR3 DNA reads TGCGCCAGCAGCCAAGAAGGACTTGGTGGGAGCAATGAGCAGTTCTTC. It is translated as CASSQEGLGGSNEQFF.

CDR3 coding DNA: TGTGCCAGCAGTGAAGCGAGCGGGGGGGCTTTCGAGCAGTACTTC. It encodes CASSEASGGAFEQYF. The rearrangement joins TRBV6-1 to TRBJ2-5; 10 positions match TRBD2. The J call could be wrong; TRBJ2-7 is a better fit for the DNA end. The germline V gene has CDR1 MNHNS and CDR2 SASEGT. The CDR3 runs 15 residues.

The chain has TRBV30 and TRBJ2-7, with D uncertain. V was trimmed by 3 bases and J by 1 base, leaving 7 bases between them. The V gene's germline CDR1 is GTSNPN and CDR2 SVGIG (reference sequence). There are 12 residues in the CDR3. In nucleotides, the CDR3 is TGTGCCTGGAGACCCGGGTCCTACGAGCAGTACTTC. It yields the protein CAWRPGSYEQYF. Full variable domain (remainder filled in from reference TRBV30 and TRBJ2-7): SQTIHQWPATLVQPVGSPLSLECTVEGTSNPNLYWYRQAAGRGLQLLFYSVGIGQISSEVPQNLSASRPQDRQFILSSKKLLLSDSGFYLCAWRPGSYEQYFGPGTRLTVT.